What follows are 25 T cell receptor beta chains derived from one specimen sequenced in a study of vaccination effects on CD4 cells after COVID-19. Using viral peptide pools, the ViraFEST assay grew out antigen-specific CD4+ T cells prior to sequencing. At the end of about ten days of culture, CD4+ T cells were isolated. Every participant took two doses of the BNT162b2 or mRNA-1273 vaccine. These receptors are not linked to any known antigen. Produced via immunoSEQ multiplex PCR; TCRdb's table is partial and in-frame only. The profile shows around 30,000 clones, roughly two thirds of them singletons. The sample here was CD4+ T cells from PBMCs cultured with HCoV-229E spike peptides, taken after COVID-19 vaccination. These receptors were obtained from a human donor who received a COVID-19 vaccine.

This clone has just a few counts. This rearrangement joins TRBV15 to TRBJ2-2; possibly TRBD1 for D (6 bases). V lost 2 bases, J lost 5 bases, and 9 bases lay in between. This CDR3 is 14 amino acids long. Germline V lookup: CDR1 LNHNV, CDR2 YYDKDF (reference sequence). The DNA for the CDR3 is TGTGCCACCAGCAGACAGGGGTATACCGGGGAGCTGTTTTTT. This translates into CATSRQGYTGELFF. The full variable domain, completed using reference TRBV15 and TRBJ2-2, is DAMVIQNPRYQVTQFGKPVTLSCSQTLNHNVMYWYQQKSSQAPKLLFHYYDKDFNNEADTPDNFQSRRPNTSFCFLDIRSPGLGDTAMYLCATSRQGYTGELFFGEGSRLTVL.

Only a few counts were recorded for this clone. This chain joins TRBV10-3 and TRBJ1-2; D gene unclear. Germline CDR1 ENHRY, CDR2 SYGVKD. The CDR3 runs 12 residues. V was clipped by 3 bases and J by 2 bases, with 4 bases between them. The CDR3 DNA follows: TGTGCCATCAGTGAACGGAACTATGGCTACACCTTC. It specifies CAISERNYGYTF.

The chain uses TRBV18 and TRBJ2-7; tentatively, D is TRBD2 (5 bases). Trimming removed 5 bases at V and 3 bases at J, with 14 bases between. The CDR3 contains 14 residues. Germline loops: CDR1 KGHSH, CDR2 LQKENI. CDR3 protein: CASSDLVAGYEQYF. CDR3 in DNA: TGTGCCAGCTCAGACCTAGTGGCGGGCTACGAGCAGTACTTC.

CDR3 nucleotides: TGTGCCTGGAGTGGAGGATTCTTGAACAGGGGTCAGAACACTGAAGCTTTCTTT. It translates to CAWSGGFLNRGQNTEAFF. This sequence joins TRBV30 and TRBJ1-1; 7 bases fit TRBD1. The CDR3 is 18 residues long. V lost 1 base and J lost 1; bases outside the gene matches: 15. Per germline, CDR1 GTSNPN and CDR2 SVGIG (reference sequence).

The rearrangement links TRBV6-5 to TRBJ1-3; D is ambiguous. This CDR3 is 16 amino acids long. V lost 2 bases and J 0 bases, leaving 11 bases between the germline ends. CDR1 is MNHEY and CDR2 is SVGAGI in the germline V gene. The CDR3 sequence is CASSYGVGLSGNTIYF. The CDR3 DNA follows: TGTGCCAGCAGTTACGGGGTAGGGCTCTCTGGAAACACCATATATTTT.

The chain couples TRBV5-1 to TRBJ1-4, with D unclear. Germline V lookup: CDR1 SGHRS, CDR2 YFSETQ. This CDR3 has 14 residues. Deletions cut 6 bases from V and 0 bases from J, with 9 bases between. The CDR3 DNA reads as TGCGCCAGCACCCCAGGTTCAACTAATGAAAAACTGTTTTTT. Its protein is CASTPGSTNEKLFF.

The CDR3 bases are TGTGCCAGCAGCTTAGATGGGGGTTATGGCTACACCTTC. It yields the protein CASSLDGGYGYTF. The chain couples TRBV7-9 to TRBJ1-2; TRBD1 is a possible D gene (5 bases). Per germline, CDR1 SEHNR and CDR2 FQNEAQ (reference sequence). V dropped 1 base and J dropped 5 bases, with 8 bases sitting between them. The length of the CDR3 is 13 residues.

The chain is built from TRBV18 and TRBJ1-1; no firm D call. Germline loops: CDR1 KGHSH, CDR2 LQKENI. The CDR3 length is 13 residues. Trimming left V 0 bases short and J 4 bases short, with 6 bases between. The CDR3 spells CASSPPASTEAFF. In DNA form, the CDR3 reads TGTGCCAGCTCACCACCGGCCAGCACTGAAGCTTTCTTT.

This clone was seen more than once but under ten times. The chain carries TRBV6-1 and TRBJ2-7; D call uncertain. Germline CDR1 reads MNHNS; CDR2 reads SASEGT. CDR3 length: 11 residues. V lost 1 base, J lost 6 bases, and 4 bases lay in between. DNA of the CDR3: TGTGCCAGCAGTGAAGTAAGCGAGCAGTACTTC. Its protein product is CASSEVSEQYF.

CDR3 bases: TGTGCCAGCAGCTTAGCGGGGGCCACTGAAGCTTTCTTT. This codes for CASSLAGATEAFF. The chain links TRBV11-1 to TRBJ1-1, with D possibly TRBD1 on 6 matching bases. Between the trimmed V and J ends, which lost 0 bases and 4 bases, there was a span of 6 bases. The CDR3 consists of 13 residues. Germline-derived CDR1 and CDR2 are SGHAT and FQDESV (reference sequence).

The J gene is TRBJ1-1, the V gene TRBV18; D remains ambiguous. The CDR3 has 13 residues. Germline V CDR1 and CDR2: KGHSH, LQKENI. The CDR3 DNA sequence: TGTGCAACCTGCGTCGGGGAGAACACTGAAGCTTTCTTT. Amino acids: CATCVGENTEAFF.

This clone was found a few times. The chain carries TRBV5-5 and TRBJ1-1; D remains unclear. The CDR3 length is 16 residues. Germline V gene sequence: CDR1 SGHKS, CDR2 YYEKEE (reference sequence). V gave up 4 bases and J gave up 0 bases, with 16 bases separating them. The CDR3 DNA is TGTGCCAGCAGCCTCGGACGGCGTCCTATGAACACTGAAGCTTTCTTT. Residues: CASSLGRRPMNTEAFF. The entire variable domain, with the rest obtained from reference TRBV5-5 and TRBJ1-1, is as follows: DAGVTQSPTHLIKTRGQQVTLRCSPISGHKSVSWYQQVLGQGPQFIFQYYEKEERGRGNFPDRFSARQFPNYSSELNVNALLLGDSALYLCASSLGRRPMNTEAFFGQGTRLTVV.

The rearrangement uses TRBV12-3 or TRBV12-4 and TRBJ2-7; 11 bases agree with TRBD1. This CDR3 region has 13 residues. The V gene end was trimmed by 6 bases and the J gene end by 5 bases; junction bases not matched to a gene: 3. CDR3 nucleotide sequence: TGTGCCAGCAGCCGGACAGGGGGCAACGAGCAGTACTTC. Translating gives CASSRTGGNEQYF.

The V and J genes are TRBV7-9 and TRBJ1-1; 10 bases fit TRBD1. The CDR3 spans 17 residues. Per germline, CDR1 SEHNR and CDR2 FQNEAQ (reference sequence). Trimming cost V 1 base and J 3 bases; bases outside gene matches: 8. The CDR3 coding sequence is TGTGCCAGCAGCTTAGGGAGAACCGGGACAGGGGACACTGAAGCTTTCTTT. As protein: CASSLGRTGTGDTEAFF.

A few counts support this clone. CDR3 region: CASSQGEVGFGYEQYF. The DNA for the CDR3 is TGTGCCAGCAGCCAAGGAGAGGTAGGTTTTGGCTACGAGCAGTACTTC. The V and J genes are TRBV4-2 and TRBJ2-7; D is unresolved. V was clipped by 1 base and J by 3 bases, with 16 bases between them. The CDR3 is 16 residues long. CDR1 and CDR2 from the germline V gene are LGHNA and YNFKEQ.

The chain recombines TRBV2 with TRBJ2-7; 7 nucleotides match TRBD1. The V and J ends lost 6 bases and 2 bases, in that order; junction bases with no gene match: 7. CDR3 size: 14 residues. Germline V lookup: CDR1 SNHLY, CDR2 FYNNEI. CDR3 in amino acids: CASREPGQTYEQYF. For the CDR3, the DNA is TGTGCCAGCAGAGAACCGGGACAGACCTACGAGCAGTACTTC.

This clone was observed a single time. The genes are TRBV5-1 and TRBJ2-7, with D perhaps matching TRBD2 (5 bases). The CDR3 has 11 residues. V lost 5 bases and J 2 bases, leaving 5 bases between the germline ends. Germline V gives CDR1 SGHRS, CDR2 YFSETQ. CDR3 residues: CASREAYEQYF. Here the CDR3 DNA reads TGCGCCAGCAGGGAGGCCTACGAGCAGTACTTC.

This chain connects TRBV18 to TRBJ2-2, with D maybe TRBD1 (6 bases). V lost 2 bases and J lost 4, with 8 bases in between. CDR3 length: 14 residues. Germline values: CDR1 KGHSH, CDR2 LQKENI. The CDR3 loop reads CASSPLDSTGELFF. Here the CDR3 DNA reads TGTGCCAGCTCACCATTGGACAGCACCGGGGAGCTGTTTTTT.

The chain employs TRBV3-1 (or the pseudogene TRBV3-2) and TRBJ2-1; D may correspond to TRBD1 or TRBD2 (7 bases each). Trimming took 5 bases from V and 9 from J, leaving 11 bases between them. CDR1 is LGHDT, CDR2 YNNKEL, per germline (reference sequence). The CDR3 extends over 12 amino acids. CDR3 residues: CASSDREGEQFF. In DNA form, the CDR3 reads TGTGCCAGCAGCGACAGGGAGGGTGAGCAGTTCTTC.

The rearrangement joins TRBV13 to TRBJ1-5, with D perhaps matching TRBD1 (6 bases). The CDR3 has 13 residues. With 5 bases removed from V and 6 bases from J, the gap between germline ends came to 11 bases. Germline V lookup: CDR1 PRHDT, CDR2 FYEKMQ (reference sequence). CDR3 sequence (DNA): TGTGCCAGCAGCATCACAGGGAGTCAGCCCCAGCATTTT. Translated, it gives CASSITGSQPQHF.

CDR3 sequence: CASSLGGLLNTEAFF. CDR3 nucleotides: TGTGCCAGCAGTTTAGGAGGGCTGTTGAACACTGAAGCTTTCTTT. V is TRBV27 and J is TRBJ1-1; no definite D call. Trimming removed 2 bases at V and 0 bases at J, with 10 bases between. The CDR3 totals 15 residues. CDR1 is MNHEY, CDR2 SMNVEV, per germline (reference sequence).

By proportion, this clone is medium-sized. This chain uses TRBV2 with TRBJ2-7, with 14 positions matching TRBD2. This CDR3 contains 16 residues. The V and J ends lost 3 bases and 4 bases, in that order; junction bases with no gene match: 5. The germline V gene has CDR1 SNHLY and CDR2 FYNNEI. The CDR3: CASSDGGTSGGYEQYF. In DNA form, the CDR3 reads TGTGCCAGCAGTGATGGGGGGACTAGCGGGGGTTACGAGCAGTACTTC.

The rearrangement links TRBV6-4 to TRBJ2-3; 8 nucleotides agree with TRBD1. CDR3 length: 16 residues. Per the germline V gene, CDR1 is MRHNA and CDR2 is SNTAGT. V shed 6 bases, J shed 0 bases, and the junction held 8 bases outside the gene matches. CDR3 in amino acids: CASRRTGTSSTDTQYF. The CDR3 DNA follows: TGTGCCAGCAGACGGACAGGGACTTCTAGCACAGATACGCAGTATTTT.

The J gene is TRBJ2-1, the V gene TRBV5-4; D is possibly TRBD2 (5 bases). The V gene's germline CDR1 is SGHNT and CDR2 YYREEE (reference sequence). V lost 1 base and J 12 bases, leaving 14 bases between the germline ends. CDR3 size: 13 residues. The DNA for the CDR3 is TGTGCCAGCAGCTTGTTCGGGATATACCTGCAGTTCTTC. This gives the protein CASSLFGIYLQFF.

This rearrangement joins TRBV5-1 to TRBJ2-2, with unresolved D. In germline, CDR1 is SGHRS, CDR2 YFSETQ. The CDR3 has 15 amino acids. The ends were cut back, 1 base at V and 0 bases at J, with 7 bases in the middle. The CDR3: CASSLSQANTGELFF. The CDR3 DNA sequence: TGCGCCAGCAGCTTGAGCCAAGCGAACACCGGGGAGCTGTTTTTT. Supplemented by reference TRBV5-1 and TRBJ2-2, the full variable domain reads KAGVTQTPRYLIKTRGQQVTLSCSPISGHRSVSWYQQTPGQGLQFLFEYFSETQRNKGNFPGRFSGRQFSNSRSEMNVSTLELGDSALYLCASSLSQANTGELFFGEGSRLTVL.